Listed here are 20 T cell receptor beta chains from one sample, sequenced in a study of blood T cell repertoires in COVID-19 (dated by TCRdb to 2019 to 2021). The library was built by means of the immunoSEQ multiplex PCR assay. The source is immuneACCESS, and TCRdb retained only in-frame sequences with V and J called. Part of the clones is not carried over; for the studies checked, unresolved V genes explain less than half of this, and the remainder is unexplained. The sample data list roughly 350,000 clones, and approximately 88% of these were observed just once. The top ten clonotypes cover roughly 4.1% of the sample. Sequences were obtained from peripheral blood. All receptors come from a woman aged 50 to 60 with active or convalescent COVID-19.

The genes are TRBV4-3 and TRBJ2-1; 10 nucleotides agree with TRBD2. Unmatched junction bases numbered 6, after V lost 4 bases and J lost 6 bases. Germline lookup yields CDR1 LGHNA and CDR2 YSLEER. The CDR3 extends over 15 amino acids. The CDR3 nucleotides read TGCGCCAGCAGCCGGGCTAGCGGGAGACCCAATGAGCAGTTCTTC. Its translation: CASSRASGRPNEQFF.

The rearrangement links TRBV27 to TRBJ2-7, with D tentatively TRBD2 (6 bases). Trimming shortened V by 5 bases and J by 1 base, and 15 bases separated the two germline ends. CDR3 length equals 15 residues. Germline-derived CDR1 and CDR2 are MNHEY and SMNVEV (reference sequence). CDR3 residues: CASSQGLALSYEQYF. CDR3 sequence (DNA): TGTGCCAGCAGTCAGGGACTTGCTCTATCCTACGAGCAGTACTTC.

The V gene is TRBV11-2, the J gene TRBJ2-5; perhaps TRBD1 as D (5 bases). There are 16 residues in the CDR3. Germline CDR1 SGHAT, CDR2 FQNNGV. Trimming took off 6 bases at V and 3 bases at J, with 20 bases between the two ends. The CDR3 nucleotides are TGTGCCAGCAGGCGATGGGGCAGGGTGGTTGAAGAGACCCAGTACTTC. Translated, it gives CASRRWGRVVEETQYF.

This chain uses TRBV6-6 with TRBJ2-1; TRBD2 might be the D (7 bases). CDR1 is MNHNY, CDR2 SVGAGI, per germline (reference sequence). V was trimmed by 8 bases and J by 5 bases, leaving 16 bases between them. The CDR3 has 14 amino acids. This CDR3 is CASGPGGGDNEQFF. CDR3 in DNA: TGTGCCAGCGGACCGGGGGGCGGGGACAATGAGCAGTTCTTC.

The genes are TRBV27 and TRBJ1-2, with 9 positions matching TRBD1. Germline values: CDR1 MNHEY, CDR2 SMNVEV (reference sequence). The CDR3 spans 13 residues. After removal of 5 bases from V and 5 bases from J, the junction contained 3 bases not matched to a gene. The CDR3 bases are TGTGCCAGCAGTCACGGGACAGGGTATGGCTACACCTTC. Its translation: CASSHGTGYGYTF.

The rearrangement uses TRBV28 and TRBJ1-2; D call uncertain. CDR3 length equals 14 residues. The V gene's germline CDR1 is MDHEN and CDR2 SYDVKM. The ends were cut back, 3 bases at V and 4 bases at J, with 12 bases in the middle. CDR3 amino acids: CASSLRGFSYGYTF. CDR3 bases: TGTGCCAGCAGTTTGCGGGGTTTTAGCTATGGCTACACCTTC.

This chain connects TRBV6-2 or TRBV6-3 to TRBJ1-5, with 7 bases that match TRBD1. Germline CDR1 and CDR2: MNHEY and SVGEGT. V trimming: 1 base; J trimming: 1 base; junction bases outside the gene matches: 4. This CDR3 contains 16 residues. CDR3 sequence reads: CASSYFAGGSNQPQHF. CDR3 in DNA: TGTGCCAGCAGTTACTTTGCAGGGGGAAGCAATCAGCCCCAGCATTTT.

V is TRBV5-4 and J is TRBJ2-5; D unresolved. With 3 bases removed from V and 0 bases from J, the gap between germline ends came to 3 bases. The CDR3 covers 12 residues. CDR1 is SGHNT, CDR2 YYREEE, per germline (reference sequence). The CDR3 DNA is TGTGCCAGCAGCTCGTACCAAGAGACCCAGTACTTC. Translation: CASSSYQETQYF.

The CDR3 region is CASSPQVRGEKLFF. CDR3 nucleotides: TGTGCCAGCAGCCCACAGGTGCGCGGTGAAAAACTGTTTTTT. The gene calls are TRBV7-2 and TRBJ1-4; tentative D call: TRBD1 (5 bases). Germline V lookup: CDR1 SGHTA, CDR2 FQGNSA. Trimming took 5 bases from V and 7 from J, leaving 14 bases between them. The CDR3 runs 14 residues.

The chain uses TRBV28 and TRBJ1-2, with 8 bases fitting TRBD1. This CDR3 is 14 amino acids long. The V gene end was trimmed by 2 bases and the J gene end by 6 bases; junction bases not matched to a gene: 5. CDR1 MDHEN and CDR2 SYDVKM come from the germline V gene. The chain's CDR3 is CASSLQGANDGYTF. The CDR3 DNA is TGTGCCAGCAGTTTACAGGGGGCGAATGATGGCTACACCTTC.

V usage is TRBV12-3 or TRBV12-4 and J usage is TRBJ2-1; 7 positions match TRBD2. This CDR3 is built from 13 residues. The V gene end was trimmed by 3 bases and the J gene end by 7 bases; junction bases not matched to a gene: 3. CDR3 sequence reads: CASSFGGRNEQFF. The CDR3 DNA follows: TGTGCCAGCAGTTTCGGGGGGAGGAATGAGCAGTTCTTC.

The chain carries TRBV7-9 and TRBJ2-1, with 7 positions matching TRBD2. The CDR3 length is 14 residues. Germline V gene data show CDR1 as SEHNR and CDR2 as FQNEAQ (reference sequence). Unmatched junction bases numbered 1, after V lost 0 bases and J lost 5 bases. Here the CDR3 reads CASSLAGTNNEQFF. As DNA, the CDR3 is TGTGCCAGCAGCTTAGCAGGGACTAACAATGAGCAGTTCTTC. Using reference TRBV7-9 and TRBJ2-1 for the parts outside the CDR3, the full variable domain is DTGVSQNPRHKITKRGQNVTFRCDPISEHNRLYWYRQTLGQGPEFLTYFQNEAQLEKSRLLSDRFSAERPKGSFSTLEIQRTEQGDSAMYLCASSLAGTNNEQFFGPGTRLTVL.

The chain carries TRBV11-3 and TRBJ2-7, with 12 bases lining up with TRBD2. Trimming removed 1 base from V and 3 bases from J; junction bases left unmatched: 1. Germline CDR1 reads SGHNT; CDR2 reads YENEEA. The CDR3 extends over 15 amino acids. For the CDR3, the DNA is TGTGCCAGCAGCTTAGGGACTAGCGGGGTCTACGAGCAGTACTTC. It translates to CASSLGTSGVYEQYF.

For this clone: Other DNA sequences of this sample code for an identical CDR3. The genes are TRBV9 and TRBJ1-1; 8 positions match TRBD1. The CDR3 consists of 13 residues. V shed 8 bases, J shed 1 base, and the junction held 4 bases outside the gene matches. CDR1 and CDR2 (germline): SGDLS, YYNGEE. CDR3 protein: CASSQGANTEAFF. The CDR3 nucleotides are TGTGCCAGTTCTCAGGGGGCGAACACTGAAGCTTTCTTT.

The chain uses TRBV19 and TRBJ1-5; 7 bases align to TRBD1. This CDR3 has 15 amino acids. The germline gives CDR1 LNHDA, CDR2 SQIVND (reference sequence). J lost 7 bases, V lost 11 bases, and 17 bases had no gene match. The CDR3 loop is CASSTISGGRQPQHF. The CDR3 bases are TGTGCCTCGTCAACGATCTCAGGGGGAAGACAGCCCCAGCATTTT.

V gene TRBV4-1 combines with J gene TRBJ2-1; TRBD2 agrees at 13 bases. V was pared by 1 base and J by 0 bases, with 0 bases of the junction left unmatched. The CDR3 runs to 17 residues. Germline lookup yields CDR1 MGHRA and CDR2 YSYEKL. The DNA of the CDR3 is TGCGCCAGCAGCCAAGGGACTAGCGGGAGCTCCTACAATGAGCAGTTCTTC. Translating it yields CASSQGTSGSSYNEQFF.

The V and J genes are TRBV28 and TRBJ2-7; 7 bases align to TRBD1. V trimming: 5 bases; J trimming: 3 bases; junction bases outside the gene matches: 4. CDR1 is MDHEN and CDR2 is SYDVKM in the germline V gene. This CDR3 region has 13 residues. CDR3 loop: CASSVDRSYEQYF. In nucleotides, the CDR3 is TGTGCCAGCAGTGTGGACAGGAGCTACGAGCAGTACTTC.

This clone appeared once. In DNA form, the CDR3 reads TGTGCCATCAGTGACAGTGGGCTAGCCGCCGGGGAGCTGTTTTTT. It specifies CAISDSGLAAGELFF. The chain links TRBV10-3 to TRBJ2-2; D is possibly TRBD2 (5 bases). The CDR3 covers 15 residues. Germline assignment: CDR1 ENHRY and CDR2 SYGVKD. Trimming stripped 3 bases from V and 6 bases from J, with 14 bases between.

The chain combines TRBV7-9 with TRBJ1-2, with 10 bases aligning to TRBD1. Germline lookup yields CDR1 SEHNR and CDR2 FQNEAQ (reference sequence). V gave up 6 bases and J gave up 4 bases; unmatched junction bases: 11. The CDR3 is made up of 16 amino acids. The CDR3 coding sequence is TGTGCCAGCAGTTATAATCCGGGACAGGGGCCCTATGGCTACACCTTC. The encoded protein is CASSYNPGQGPYGYTF.

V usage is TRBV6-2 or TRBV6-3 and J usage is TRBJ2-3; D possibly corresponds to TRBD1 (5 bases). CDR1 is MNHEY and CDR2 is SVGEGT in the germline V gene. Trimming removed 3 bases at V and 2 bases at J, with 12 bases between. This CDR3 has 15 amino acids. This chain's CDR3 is CASSYYQGPTDTQYF. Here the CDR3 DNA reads TGTGCCAGCAGTTATTATCAGGGTCCCACAGATACGCAGTATTTT.